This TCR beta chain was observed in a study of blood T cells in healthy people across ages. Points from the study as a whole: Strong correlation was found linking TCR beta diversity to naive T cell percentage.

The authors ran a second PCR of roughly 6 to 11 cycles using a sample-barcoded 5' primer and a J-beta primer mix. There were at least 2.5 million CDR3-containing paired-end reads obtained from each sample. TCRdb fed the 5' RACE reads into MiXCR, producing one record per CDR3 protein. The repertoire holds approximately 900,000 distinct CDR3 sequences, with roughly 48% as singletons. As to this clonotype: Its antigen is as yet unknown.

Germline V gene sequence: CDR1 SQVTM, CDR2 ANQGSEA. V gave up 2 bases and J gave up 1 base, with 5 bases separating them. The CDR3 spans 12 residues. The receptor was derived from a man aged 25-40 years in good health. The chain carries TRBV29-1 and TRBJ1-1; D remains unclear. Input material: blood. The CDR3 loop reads CSVETENTEAFF. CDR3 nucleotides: TGCAGCGTTGAAACAGAGAACACTGAAGCTTTCTTT.